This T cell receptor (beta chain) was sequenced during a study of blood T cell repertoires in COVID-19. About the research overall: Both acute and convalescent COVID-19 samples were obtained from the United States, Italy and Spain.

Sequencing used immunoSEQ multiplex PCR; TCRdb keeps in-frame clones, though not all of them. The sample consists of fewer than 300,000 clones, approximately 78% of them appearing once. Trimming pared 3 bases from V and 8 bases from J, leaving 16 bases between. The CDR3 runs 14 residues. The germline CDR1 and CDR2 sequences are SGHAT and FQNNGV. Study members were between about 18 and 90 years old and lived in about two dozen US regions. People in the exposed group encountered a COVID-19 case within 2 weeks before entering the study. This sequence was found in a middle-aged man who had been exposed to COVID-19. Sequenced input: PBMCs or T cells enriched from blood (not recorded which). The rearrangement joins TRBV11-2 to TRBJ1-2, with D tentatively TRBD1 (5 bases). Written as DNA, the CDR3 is TGTGCCAGCAGCTTTGGCCCGACAGATCGCGGCTACACCTTC. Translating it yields CASSFGPTDRGYTF.